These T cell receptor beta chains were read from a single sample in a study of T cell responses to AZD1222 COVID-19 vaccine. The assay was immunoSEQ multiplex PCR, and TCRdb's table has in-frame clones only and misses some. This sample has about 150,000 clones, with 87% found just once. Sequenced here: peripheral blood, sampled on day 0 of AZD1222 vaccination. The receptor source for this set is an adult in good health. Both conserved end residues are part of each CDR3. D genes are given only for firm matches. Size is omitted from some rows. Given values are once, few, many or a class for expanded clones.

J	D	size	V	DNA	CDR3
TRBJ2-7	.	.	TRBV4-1	TGCGCCAGCAGCCAAGAGACGGTAGCCGGGGAGCAGTACTTC	CASSQETVAGEQYF
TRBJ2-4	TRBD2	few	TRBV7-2	TGTGCCAGCAGCTCGACTAGCGGAGCCCAGTACTTC	CASSSTSGAQYF
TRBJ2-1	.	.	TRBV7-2	TGTGCCAGCACCTTCAGATACAATGAGCAGTTCTTC	CASTFRYNEQFF
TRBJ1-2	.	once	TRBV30	TGTGCCTGGAGTGTGGGCGGAATTTATGGCTACACCTTC	CAWSVGGIYGYTF
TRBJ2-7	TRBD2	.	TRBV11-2	TGTGCCAGCAGCTTTGGAGCGGGAGGAGCCTACGAGCAGTACTTC	CASSFGAGGAYEQYF
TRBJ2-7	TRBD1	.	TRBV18	TGTGCCAGCTCACCCCTGGACAGGGGGTCGATCGACGAGCAGTACTTC	CASSPLDRGSIDEQYF
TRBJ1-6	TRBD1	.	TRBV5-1	TGCGCCAGCAGTCCCGGGACAGGGACTTGGACCCTCCACTTT	CASSPGTGTWTLHF
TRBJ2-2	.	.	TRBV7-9	TGTGCCAGCAGCTTAGGTCCAGGGGTCGCGCTGTTTTTT	CASSLGPGVALFF
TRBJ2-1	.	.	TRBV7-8	TGTGCCTGTAAGGGGACGTCCTACAATGAGCAGTTCTTC	CACKGTSYNEQFF
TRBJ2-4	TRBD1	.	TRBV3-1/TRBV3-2	TGTGCCAGCAGCCGCGGGACAGGGAAAAACATTCAGTACTTC	CASSRGTGKNIQYF
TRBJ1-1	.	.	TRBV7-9	TGTGCCAGCAGCCAACGAGACGGGGTAGCGAACACTGAAGCTTTCTTT	CASSQRDGVANTEAFF
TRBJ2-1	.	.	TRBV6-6	TGTGCCAGCAGTTATATTTCCGACTACAATGAGCAGTTCTTC	CASSYISDYNEQFF
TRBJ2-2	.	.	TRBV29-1	TGCAGCGTTCTGGGCACACCGAACACCGGGGAGCTGTTTTTT	CSVLGTPNTGELFF
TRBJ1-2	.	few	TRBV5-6	TGTGCCAGCAGCATAGTCCCGGGACGGGGAGAGGATGGCTACACCTTC	CASSIVPGRGEDGYTF
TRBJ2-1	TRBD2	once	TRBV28	TGTGCCAGCAGACTAGCGGGGCTCAATGAGCAGTTCTTC	CASRLAGLNEQFF
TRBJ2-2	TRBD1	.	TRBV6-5	TGTGCCAGCGGATACAGGGGGCCCACCGGGGAGCTGTTTTTT	CASGYRGPTGELFF
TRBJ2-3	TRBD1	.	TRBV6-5	TGTGCCAGCAGCCTACAGGGGGCAACAGTGGATACGCAGTATTTT	CASSLQGATVDTQYF
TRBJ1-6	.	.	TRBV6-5	TGTGCCAGCAGTTACGAGGGGGGCACCGGTTCACCCCTCCACTTT	CASSYEGGTGSPLHF
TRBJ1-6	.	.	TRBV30	TGTGCCTGGAGTGTAATGGGAGGTTCACCCCTCCACTTT	CAWSVMGGSPLHF
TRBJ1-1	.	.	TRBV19	TGTGCCAGTAGTAGGGACACCCCGAACACTGAAGCTTTCTTT	CASSRDTPNTEAFF
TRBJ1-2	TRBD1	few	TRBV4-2	TGTGCCAGCAGCCAAGATCGTGACAGGGGGCCCGGCTACACCTTC	CASSQDRDRGPGYTF
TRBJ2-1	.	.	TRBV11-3	TGTGCCAGCAGCCCCTGGCAGGGGTCAAACAATGAGCAGTTCTTC	CASSPWQGSNNEQFF
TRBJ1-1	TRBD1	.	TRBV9	TGTGCCAGCAGCGTAGAGGGGGCTAGCACTGAAGCTTTCTTT	CASSVEGASTEAFF
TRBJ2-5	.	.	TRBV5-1	TGCGCCAGCAGCTTGAACGGGGGAGAGACCCAGTACTTC	CASSLNGGETQYF
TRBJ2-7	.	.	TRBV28	TGTGCCAGCAGTTTCGCTGGGACTTTGGGTTACGAGCAGTACTTC	CASSFAGTLGYEQYF
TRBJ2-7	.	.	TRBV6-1	TGTGCCAGCAGTGAAGCGCCCCAGGGTCCCTACGAGCAGTACTTC	CASSEAPQGPYEQYF
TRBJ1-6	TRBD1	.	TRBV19	TGTGCCAGTGGCCTGACAGGGCCACCCCTCCACTTT	CASGLTGPPLHF
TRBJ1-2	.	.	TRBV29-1	TGCAGCGCCGCTAGGGGAAATGGCTACACCTTC	CSAARGNGYTF
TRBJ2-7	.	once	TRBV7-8	TGTGCCAGCAGCCCAGGGACCTACGAGCAGTACTTC	CASSPGTYEQYF
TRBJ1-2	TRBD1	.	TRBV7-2	TGTGCCAGCAGCTTAAACAGGGGGAACTATGGCTACACCTTC	CASSLNRGNYGYTF
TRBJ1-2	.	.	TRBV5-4	TGTGCCAGCAGCTTGATTGGAGGTGGCTACACCTTC	CASSLIGGGYTF